These 3 T cell receptor beta chains were all obtained from the same sample, sequenced in a study of identical twins. TCRdb reanalysed the 5' RACE reads using MiXCR and keeps one entry per CDR3 protein. This repertoire shows approximately 410,000 distinct CDR3 sequences, approximately 18% found once; its top ten account for 12%. Sample: naive T cells sorted from blood. Receptors originate from a man aged 50 to 60 in good health.

This clonotype was observed once. V gene TRBV11-2 combines with J gene TRBJ2-1, with TRBD1 matching over 10 bases. Trimming took 6 bases from V and 2 from J; bases not matched to a gene: 13. The CDR3 totals 18 residues. Per the germline V gene, CDR1 is SGHAT and CDR2 is FQNNGV. CDR3 region: CASRPVKGQGSTYNEQFF. The CDR3 DNA is TGTGCCAGCAGACCGGTAAAGGGACAGGGGTCTACCTACAATGAGCAGTTCTTC.

This clonotype was seen at least ten times. This rearrangement joins TRBV28 to TRBJ2-4; 8 bases agree with TRBD1. CDR1 MDHEN and CDR2 SYDVKM come from the germline V gene. The CDR3 is 19 residues long. V was clipped by 5 bases and J by 0 bases; unmatched bases: 15. This chain's CDR3 is CASSPRQGSTELAKNIQYF. As DNA, the CDR3 is TGTGCCAGCAGTCCTAGACAGGGGTCGACGGAATTAGCCAAAAACATTCAGTACTTC.

This clonotype appeared a single time. V and J are TRBV7-9 and TRBJ1-2; TRBD1 might be the D (5 bases). Germline CDR1 and CDR2: SEHNR and FQNEAQ (reference sequence). The CDR3 has 14 amino acids. Deletions cut 0 bases from V and 2 bases from J, with 7 bases between. CDR3 residues: CASSLAPGNYGYTF. CDR3 sequence (DNA): TGTGCCAGCAGCTTAGCGCCAGGGAACTATGGCTACACCTTC. The full variable domain, with the rest looked up from reference TRBV7-9 and TRBJ1-2, is DTGVSQNPRHKITKRGQNVTFRCDPISEHNRLYWYRQTLGQGPEFLTYFQNEAQLEKSRLLSDRFSAERPKGSFSTLEIQRTEQGDSAMYLCASSLAPGNYGYTFGSGTRLTVV.